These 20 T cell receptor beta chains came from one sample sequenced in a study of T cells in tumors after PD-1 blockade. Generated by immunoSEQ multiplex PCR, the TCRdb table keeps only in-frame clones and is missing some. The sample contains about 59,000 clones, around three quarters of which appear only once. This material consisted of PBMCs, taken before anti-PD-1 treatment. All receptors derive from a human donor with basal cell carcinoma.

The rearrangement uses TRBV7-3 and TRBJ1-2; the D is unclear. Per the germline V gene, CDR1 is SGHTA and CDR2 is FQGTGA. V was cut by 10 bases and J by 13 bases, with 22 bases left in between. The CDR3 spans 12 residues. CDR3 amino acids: CANPIGQWGITF. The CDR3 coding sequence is TGTGCCAACCCCATCGGGCAGTGGGGAATCACCTTC.

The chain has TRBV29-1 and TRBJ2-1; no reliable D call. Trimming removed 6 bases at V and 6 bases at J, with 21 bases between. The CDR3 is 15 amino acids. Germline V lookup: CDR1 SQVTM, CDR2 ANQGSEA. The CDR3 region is CSVSPGRALSNEQFF. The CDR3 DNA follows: TGCAGCGTCTCCCCCGGAAGGGCGCTTAGCAATGAGCAGTTCTTC.

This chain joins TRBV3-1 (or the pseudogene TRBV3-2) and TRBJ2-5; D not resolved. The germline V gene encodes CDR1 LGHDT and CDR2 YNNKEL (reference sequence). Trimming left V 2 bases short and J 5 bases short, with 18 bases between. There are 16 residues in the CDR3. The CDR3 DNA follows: TGTGCCAGCAGCCAATCCCCTGACCAACCTTGGGAGACCCAGTACTTC. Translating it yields CASSQSPDQPWETQYF.

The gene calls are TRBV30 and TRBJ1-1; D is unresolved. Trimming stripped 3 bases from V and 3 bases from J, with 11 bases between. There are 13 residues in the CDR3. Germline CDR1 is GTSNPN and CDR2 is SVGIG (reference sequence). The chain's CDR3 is CAWRSQVDTEAFF. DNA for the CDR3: TGTGCCTGGAGAAGTCAGGTGGACACTGAAGCTTTCTTT. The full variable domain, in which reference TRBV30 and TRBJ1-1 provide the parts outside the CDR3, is SQTIHQWPATLVQPVGSPLSLECTVEGTSNPNLYWYRQAAGRGLQLLFYSVGIGQISSEVPQNLSASRPQDRQFILSSKKLLLSDSGFYLCAWRSQVDTEAFFGQGTRLTVV.

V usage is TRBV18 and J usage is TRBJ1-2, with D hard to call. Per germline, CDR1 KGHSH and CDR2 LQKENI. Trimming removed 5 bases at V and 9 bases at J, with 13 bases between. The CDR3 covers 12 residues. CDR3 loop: CASSMAEYSYTF. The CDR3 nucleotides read TGTGCCAGCTCAATGGCGGAGTATAGCTACACCTTC.

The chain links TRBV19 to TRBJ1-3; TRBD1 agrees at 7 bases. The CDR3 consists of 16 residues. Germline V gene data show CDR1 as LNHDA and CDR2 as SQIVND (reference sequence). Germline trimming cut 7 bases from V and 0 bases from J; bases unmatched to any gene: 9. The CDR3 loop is CASTLTGIISGNTIYF. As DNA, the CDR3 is TGTGCCAGTACCCTGACAGGGATCATCTCTGGAAACACCATATATTTT.

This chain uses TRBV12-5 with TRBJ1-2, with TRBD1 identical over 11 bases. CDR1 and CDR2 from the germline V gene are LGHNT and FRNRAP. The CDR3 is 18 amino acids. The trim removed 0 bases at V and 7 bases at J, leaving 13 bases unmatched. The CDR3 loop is CASGLVPEGQGVSLGYTF. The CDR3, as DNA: TGTGCTAGTGGTTTGGTACCGGAGGGACAGGGGGTTTCTCTTGGCTACACCTTC.

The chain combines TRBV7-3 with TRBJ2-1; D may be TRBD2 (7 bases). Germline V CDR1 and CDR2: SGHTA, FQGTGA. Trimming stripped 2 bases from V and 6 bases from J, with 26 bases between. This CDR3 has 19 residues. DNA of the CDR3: TGTGCCAGCAGCTTAGAGGCCTTACCGCGGGGGACGGGGGCCAATGAGCAGTTCTTC. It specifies CASSLEALPRGTGANEQFF.

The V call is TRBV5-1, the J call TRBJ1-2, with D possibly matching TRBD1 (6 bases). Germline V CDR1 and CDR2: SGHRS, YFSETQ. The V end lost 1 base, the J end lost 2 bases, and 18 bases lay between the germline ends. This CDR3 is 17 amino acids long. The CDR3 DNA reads TGCGCCAGCAGCTTGACTCACGGGGGCTCGATGAACTATGGCTACACCTTC. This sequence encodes CASSLTHGGSMNYGYTF. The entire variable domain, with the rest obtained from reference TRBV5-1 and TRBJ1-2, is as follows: KAGVTQTPRYLIKTRGQQVTLSCSPISGHRSVSWYQQTPGQGLQFLFEYFSETQRNKGNFPGRFSGRQFSNSRSEMNVSTLELGDSALYLCASSLTHGGSMNYGYTFGSGTRLTVV.

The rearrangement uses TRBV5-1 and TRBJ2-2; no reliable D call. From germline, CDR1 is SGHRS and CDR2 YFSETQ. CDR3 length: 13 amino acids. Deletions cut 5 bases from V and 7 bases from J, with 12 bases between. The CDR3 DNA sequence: TGCGCCAGCAGTTTAACAGCTTACGGGGAGCTGTTTTTT. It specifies CASSLTAYGELFF.

The CDR3 protein is CASTSGFGKNEKLFF. The CDR3 DNA follows: TGTGCCAGTACCTCAGGGTTCGGGAAAAATGAAAAACTGTTTTTT. V usage is TRBV19 and J usage is TRBJ1-4, with a tentative D call TRBD1 (5 bases). This CDR3 comprises 15 residues. The V gene's germline CDR1 is LNHDA and CDR2 SQIVND (reference sequence). Trimming cost V 7 bases and J 5 bases, with 17 bases left between them.

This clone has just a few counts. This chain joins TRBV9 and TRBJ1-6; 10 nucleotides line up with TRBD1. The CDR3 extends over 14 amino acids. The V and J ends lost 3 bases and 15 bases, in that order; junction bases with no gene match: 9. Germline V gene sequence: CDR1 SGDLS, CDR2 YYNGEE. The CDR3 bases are TGTGCCAGCAGCGCGACAGGGGGCGCCAGGGGCCTCCACTTT. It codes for CASSATGGARGLHF.

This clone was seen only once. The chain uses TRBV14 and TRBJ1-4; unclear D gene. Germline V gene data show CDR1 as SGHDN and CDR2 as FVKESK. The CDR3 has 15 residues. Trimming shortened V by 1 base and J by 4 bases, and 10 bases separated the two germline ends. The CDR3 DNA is TGTGCCAGCAGCCAAGGGACCGCCGTTAATGAAAAACTGTTTTTT. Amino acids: CASSQGTAVNEKLFF. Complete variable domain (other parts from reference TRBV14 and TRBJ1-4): EAGVTQFPSHSVIEKGQTVTLRCDPISGHDNLYWYRRVMGKEIKFLLHFVKESKQDESGMPNNRFLAERTGGTYSTLKVQPAELEDSGVYFCASSQGTAVNEKLFFGSGTQLSVL.

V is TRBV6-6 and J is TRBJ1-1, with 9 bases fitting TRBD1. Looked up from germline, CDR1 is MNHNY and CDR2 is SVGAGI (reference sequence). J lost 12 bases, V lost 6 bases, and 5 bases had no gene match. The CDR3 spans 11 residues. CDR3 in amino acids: CASRLQGATFF. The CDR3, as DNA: TGTGCCAGCAGACTACAGGGGGCGACTTTCTTT.

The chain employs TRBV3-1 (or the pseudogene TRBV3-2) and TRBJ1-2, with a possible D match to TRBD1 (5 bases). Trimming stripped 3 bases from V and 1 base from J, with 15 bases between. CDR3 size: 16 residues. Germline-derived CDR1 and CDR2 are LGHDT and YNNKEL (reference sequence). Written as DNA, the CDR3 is TGTGCCAGCAGCCAGTTAGACAGAAGAAATAACTATGGCTACACCTTC. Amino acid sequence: CASSQLDRRNNYGYTF.

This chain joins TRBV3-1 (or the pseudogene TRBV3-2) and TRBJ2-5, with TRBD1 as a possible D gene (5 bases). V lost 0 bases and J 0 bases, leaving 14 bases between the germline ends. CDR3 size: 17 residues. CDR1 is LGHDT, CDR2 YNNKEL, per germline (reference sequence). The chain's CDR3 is CASSQDRKGRDQETQYF. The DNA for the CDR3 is TGTGCCAGCAGCCAAGATCGAAAAGGCAGGGACCAAGAGACCCAGTACTTC.

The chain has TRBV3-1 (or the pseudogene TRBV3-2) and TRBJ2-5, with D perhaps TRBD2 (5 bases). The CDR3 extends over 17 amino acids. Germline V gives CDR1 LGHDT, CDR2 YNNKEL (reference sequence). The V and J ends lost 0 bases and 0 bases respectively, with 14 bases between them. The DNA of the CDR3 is TGTGCCAGCAGCCAAGATCGGCTAGCTGATTACCAAGAGACCCAGTACTTC. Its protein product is CASSQDRLADYQETQYF.

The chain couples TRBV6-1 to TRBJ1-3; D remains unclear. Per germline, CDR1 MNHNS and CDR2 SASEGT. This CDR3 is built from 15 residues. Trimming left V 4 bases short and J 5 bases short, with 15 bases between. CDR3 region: CASSGPGPFRNTIYF. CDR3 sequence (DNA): TGTGCCAGCAGTGGCCCAGGCCCTTTTAGAAACACCATATATTTT.

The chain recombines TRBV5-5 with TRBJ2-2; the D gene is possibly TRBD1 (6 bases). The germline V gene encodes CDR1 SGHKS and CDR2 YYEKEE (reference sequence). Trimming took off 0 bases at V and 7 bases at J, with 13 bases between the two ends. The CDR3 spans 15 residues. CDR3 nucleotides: TGTGCCAGCAGCTTGGTGGTGGGGGCAAACGGGGAGCTGTTTTTT. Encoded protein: CASSLVVGANGELFF. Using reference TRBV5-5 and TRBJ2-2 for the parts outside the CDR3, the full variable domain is DAGVTQSPTHLIKTRGQQVTLRCSPISGHKSVSWYQQVLGQGPQFIFQYYEKEERGRGNFPDRFSARQFPNYSSELNVNALLLGDSALYLCASSLVVGANGELFFGEGSRLTVL.

CDR3 DNA sequence: TGTGCCACCAGCAGACAGGTTGGTACGCAGTATTTT. Translated, it gives CATSRQVGTQYF. The chain combines TRBV15 with TRBJ2-3; no clear D. V dropped 2 bases and J dropped 8 bases, with 8 bases sitting between them. Germline CDR1 LNHNV, CDR2 YYDKDF (reference sequence). The CDR3 totals 12 residues.